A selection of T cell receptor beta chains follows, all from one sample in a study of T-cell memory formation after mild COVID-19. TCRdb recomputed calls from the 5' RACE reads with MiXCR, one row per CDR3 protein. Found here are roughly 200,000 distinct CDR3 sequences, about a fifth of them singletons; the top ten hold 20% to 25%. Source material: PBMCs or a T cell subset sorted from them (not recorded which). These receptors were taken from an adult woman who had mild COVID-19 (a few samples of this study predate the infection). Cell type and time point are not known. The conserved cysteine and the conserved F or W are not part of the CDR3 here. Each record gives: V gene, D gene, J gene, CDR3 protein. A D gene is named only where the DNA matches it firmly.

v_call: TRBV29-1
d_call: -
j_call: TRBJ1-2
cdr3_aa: SVKKGTGLRPNYGYT

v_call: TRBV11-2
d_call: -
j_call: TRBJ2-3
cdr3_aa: ASSHLDTQY

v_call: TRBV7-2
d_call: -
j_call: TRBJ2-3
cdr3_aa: ASSLGILSSTDTQY

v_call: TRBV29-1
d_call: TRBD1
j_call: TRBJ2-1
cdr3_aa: SVLGQESYNEQF

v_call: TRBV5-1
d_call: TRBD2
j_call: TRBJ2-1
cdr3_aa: ASSPRWREVDEQF

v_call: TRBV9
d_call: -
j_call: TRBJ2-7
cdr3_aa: ASSVEGKYEQY

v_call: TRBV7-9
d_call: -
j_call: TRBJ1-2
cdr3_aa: ASSFSDEANYGYT

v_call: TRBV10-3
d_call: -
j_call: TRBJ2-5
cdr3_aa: AISDPNGEAETQY

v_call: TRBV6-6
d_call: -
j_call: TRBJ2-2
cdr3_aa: ASSAPTGELF

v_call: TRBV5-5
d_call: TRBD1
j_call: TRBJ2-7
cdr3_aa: ASSLDGDRFSYEQY

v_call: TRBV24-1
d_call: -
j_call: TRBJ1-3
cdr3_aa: ATSDLIFTSGNTIY

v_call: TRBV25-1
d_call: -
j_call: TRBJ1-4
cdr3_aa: ASSVREKLF

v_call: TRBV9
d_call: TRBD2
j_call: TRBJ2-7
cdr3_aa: ASSVGDYGYEQY

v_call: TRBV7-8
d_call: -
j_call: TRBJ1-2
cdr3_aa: ASSLDVRPYPNYGYT

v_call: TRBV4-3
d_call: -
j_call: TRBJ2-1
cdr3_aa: ASSQGASSYNEQF

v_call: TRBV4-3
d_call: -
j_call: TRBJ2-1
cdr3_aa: ASSQDRRPYYNEQF

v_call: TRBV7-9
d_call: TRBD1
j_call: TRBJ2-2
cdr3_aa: ASSLSGTEYTGELF

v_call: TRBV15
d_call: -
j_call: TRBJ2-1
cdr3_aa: ATARTVTYNEQF

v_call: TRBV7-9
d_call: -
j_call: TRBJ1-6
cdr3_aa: ASSSPSGSPLH

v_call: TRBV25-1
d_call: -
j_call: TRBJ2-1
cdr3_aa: ASSDAGAQYNEQF

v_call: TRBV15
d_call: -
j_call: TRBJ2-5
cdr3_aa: ATKGSQETQY

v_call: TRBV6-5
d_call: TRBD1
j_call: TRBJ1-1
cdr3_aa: ASSYSIQGGSEAF

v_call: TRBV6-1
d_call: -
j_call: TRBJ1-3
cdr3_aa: ASHRPPFSGNTIY

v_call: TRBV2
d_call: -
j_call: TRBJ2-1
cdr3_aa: ASSSGGDNEQF

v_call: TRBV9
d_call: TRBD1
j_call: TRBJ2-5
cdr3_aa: ASSVAGQGSGTQY

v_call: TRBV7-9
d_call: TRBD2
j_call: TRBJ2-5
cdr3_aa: ASSYSGGLETQY

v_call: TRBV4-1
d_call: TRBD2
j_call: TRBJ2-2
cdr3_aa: ASSQALAGGLTGELF

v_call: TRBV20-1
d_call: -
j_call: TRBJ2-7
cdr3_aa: SAREVSAEGTLYEQY

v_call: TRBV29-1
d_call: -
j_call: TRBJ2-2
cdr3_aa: SVAGGAEKANTGELF

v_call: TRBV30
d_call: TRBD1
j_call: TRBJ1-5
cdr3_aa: AWSQGAANQPQH

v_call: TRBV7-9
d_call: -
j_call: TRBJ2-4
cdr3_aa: ASSLVKNIQY

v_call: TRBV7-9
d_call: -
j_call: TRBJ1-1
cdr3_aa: ASSLGPGLAF

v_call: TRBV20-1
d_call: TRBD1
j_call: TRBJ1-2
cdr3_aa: SAPERYTGTGYYGYT

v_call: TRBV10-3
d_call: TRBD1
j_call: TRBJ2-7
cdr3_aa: AMSTGTGPSYEQY

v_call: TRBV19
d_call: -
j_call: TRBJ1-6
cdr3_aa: ASSPRGASPLH

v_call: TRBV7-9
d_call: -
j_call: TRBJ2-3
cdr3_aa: ASSSQGTDTQY

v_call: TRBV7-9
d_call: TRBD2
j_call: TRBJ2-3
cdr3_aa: ASSLPIAGGPDTQY

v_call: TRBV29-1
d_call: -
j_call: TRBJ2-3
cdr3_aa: SALGPGVTDTQY

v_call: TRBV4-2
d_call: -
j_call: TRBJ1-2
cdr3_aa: ASSQDMGQDNYGYT

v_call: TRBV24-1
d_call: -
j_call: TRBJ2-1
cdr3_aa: ATSESAGGKQF

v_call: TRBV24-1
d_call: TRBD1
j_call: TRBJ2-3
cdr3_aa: ATSSGTGDADTQY

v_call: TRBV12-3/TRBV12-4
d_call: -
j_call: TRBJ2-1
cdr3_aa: ASSLDSSSYNEQF

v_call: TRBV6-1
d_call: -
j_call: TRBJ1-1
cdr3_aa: ASNLGGDTEAF

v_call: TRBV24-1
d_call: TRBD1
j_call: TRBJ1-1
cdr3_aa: ATSEGDSLSEAF

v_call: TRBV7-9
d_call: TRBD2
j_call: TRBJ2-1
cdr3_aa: ASSLSWREYNEQF

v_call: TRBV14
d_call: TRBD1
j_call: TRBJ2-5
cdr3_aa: ASSLLTGYQETQY

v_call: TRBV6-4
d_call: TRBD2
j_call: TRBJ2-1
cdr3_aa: ASSALAGVGNEQF

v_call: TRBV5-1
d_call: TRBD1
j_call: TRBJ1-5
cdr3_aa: ASSLTGTNQPQH

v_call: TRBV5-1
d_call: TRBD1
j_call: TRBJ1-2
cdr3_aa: ASSSSVDRGDYGYT

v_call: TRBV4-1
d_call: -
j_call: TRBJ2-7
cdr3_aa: ASSQSPGEQY

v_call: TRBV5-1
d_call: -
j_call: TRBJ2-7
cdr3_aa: ASSLVDGTTAEQY

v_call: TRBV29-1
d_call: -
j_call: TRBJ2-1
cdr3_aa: SVETTGIEQF

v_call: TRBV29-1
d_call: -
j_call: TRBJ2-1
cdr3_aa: SVGVAEHYNEQF

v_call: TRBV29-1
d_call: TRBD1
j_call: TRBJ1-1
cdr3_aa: SGQGNTEAF

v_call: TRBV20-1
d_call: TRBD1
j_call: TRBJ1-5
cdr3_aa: SARSTGGPEKH

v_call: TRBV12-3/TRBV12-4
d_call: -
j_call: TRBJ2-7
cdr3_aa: ASSLSGAASEQY

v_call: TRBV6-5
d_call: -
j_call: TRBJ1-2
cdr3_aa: ASSPLTGTHYGYT

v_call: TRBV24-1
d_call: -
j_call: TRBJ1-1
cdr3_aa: ATSDPDPNTEAF

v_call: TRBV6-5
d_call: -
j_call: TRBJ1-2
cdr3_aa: ASSLRLAAYGYT

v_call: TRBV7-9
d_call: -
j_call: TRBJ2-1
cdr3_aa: ASSSQEYNEQF